This TCR beta chain comes out of a study of post-analysis software for immune sequencing data. There are a few counts of this clonotype. The antigen is unknown. The authors incorporated unique molecular identifiers into the TCR beta cDNA libraries. T cells numbering about 0.85 to 10 million yielded cDNA molecules that totaled roughly 500,000. Each CDR3 protein gets one entry after TCRdb re-called the PCR reads with MiXCR. Among a few hundred thousand distinct CDR3 sequences listed, approximately 33% were seen once. The V end lost 10 bases, the J end lost 1 base, and 16 bases lay between the germline ends. In germline, CDR1 is MNHEY, CDR2 SVGAGI. CDR3 size: 14 residues. The study's findings and limits: When patients were compared with controls, 5 or 6 TRBV segments were more frequent, TRBV5-6, TRBV5-1 and TRBV20-1 among them.

V usage is TRBV6-5 and J usage is TRBJ1-1; D remains unclear. This TCR was recovered from a girl aged 5-17 years with multiple sclerosis. The sample taken for sequencing was blood. CDR3 amino acids: CATATPDPNTEAFF. DNA of the CDR3: TGTGCCACCGCTACTCCGGACCCGAACACTGAAGCTTTCTTT.